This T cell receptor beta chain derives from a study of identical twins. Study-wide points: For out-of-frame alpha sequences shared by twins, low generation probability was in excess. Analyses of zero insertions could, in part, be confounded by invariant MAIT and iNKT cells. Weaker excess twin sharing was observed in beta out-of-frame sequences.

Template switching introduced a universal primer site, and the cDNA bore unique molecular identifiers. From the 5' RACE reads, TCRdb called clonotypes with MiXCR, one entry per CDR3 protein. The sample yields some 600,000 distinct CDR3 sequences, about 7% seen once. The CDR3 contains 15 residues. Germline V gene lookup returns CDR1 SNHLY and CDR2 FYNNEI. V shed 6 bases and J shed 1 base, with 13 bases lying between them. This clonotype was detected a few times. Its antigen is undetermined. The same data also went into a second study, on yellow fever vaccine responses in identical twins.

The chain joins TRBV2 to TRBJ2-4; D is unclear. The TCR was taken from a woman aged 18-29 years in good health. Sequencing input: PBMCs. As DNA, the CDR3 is TGTGCCAGCAGCCTTGACCCTAAGGCCAAAAACATTCAGTACTTC. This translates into CASSLDPKAKNIQYF.